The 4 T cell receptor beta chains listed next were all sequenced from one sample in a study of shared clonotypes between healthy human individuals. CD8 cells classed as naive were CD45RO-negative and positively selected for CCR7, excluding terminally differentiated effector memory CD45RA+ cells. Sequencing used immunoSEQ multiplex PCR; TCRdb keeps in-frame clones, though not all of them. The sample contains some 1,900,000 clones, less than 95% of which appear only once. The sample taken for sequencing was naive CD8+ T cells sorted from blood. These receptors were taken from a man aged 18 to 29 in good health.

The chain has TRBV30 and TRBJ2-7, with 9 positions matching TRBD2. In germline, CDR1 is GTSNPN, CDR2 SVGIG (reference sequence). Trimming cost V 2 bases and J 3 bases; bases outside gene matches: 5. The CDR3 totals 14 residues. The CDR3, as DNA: TGTGCCTGGAGTAAGGCTAGCGGGGTCTACGAGCAGTACTTC. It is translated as CAWSKASGVYEQYF.

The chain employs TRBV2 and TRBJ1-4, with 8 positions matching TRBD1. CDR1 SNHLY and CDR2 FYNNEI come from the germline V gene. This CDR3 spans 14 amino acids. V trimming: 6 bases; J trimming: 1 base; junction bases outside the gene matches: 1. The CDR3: CASRGQGTNEKLFF. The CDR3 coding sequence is TGTGCCAGCAGAGGACAGGGAACTAATGAAAAACTGTTTTTT.

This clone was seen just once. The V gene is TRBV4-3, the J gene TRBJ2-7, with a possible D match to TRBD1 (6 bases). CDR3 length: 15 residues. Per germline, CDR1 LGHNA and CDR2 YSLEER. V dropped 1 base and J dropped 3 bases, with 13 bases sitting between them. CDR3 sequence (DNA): TGCGCCAGCAGCCAAGGGACAGACACAGTCTACGAGCAGTACTTC. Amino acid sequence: CASSQGTDTVYEQYF.

The CDR3 reads CASSQGGGLEKLFF. CDR3 sequence (DNA): TGCGCCAGCAGCCAAGGGGGGGGCTTGGAAAAACTGTTTTTT. V is TRBV4-1 and J is TRBJ1-4, with D possibly matching TRBD1 (6 bases). With 1 base removed from V and 8 bases from J, the gap between germline ends came to 11 bases. Germline CDR1 reads MGHRA; CDR2 reads YSYEKL. The CDR3 has 14 residues.